This TCR beta chain was obtained from a study of blood T cell repertoires in COVID-19. Study summary: From T cells, B-cell-depleted T cells, or PBMCs came the material, which was cDNA or gDNA.

Per the study methods: Quantification of nucleated cells was approximated via reference gene primer amplification. The method was immunoSEQ multiplex PCR; TCRdb's version includes in-frame clones alone and lacks a portion of them. The V and J calls and clone size were taken over from that table, and D and trimming were inferred from the DNA. The table lists more than 65,000 clones, approximately 78% of them singletons. This clone was seen a handful of times. The source is a woman aged 65 to 85 with acute or convalescent COVID-19. The sequenced sample was peripheral blood.

CDR3 sequence (DNA): TGTGCCAGCAGTGGGGGGACAGGGGGAGGCGAGCAGTACTTC. The encoded protein is CASSGGTGGGEQYF. This chain uses TRBV2 with TRBJ2-7; 11 bases are a match to TRBD1. There are 14 residues in the CDR3. V was clipped by 4 bases and J by 6 bases; unmatched bases: 5. In germline, CDR1 is SNHLY, CDR2 FYNNEI.